The T cell receptor beta chain described here comes from a study of blood T cell repertoires in COVID-19. About the study: The samples span acute and convalescent COVID-19 from the United States, Italy and Spain.

Sequencing was performed with immunoSEQ multiplex PCR; in TCRdb, only in-frame clones are kept and a portion is missing. The profile shows 260,000 or so clones, about four fifths of them singletons. Recruited during active infection, patients (from Seattle) were subsequently followed longitudinally. This CDR3 has 14 residues. The V gene end was trimmed by 4 bases and the J gene end by 7 bases; junction bases not matched to a gene: 6. Germline CDR1 SGHRS, CDR2 YFSETQ. The chain links TRBV5-1 to TRBJ1-2, with 11 bases matching TRBD1. The sequence was collected from a woman of 80 years or more with COVID-19, enrolled during active disease. Input material: peripheral blood. The CDR3 spells CASSADRGPLGYTF. CDR3 DNA sequence: TGCGCCAGCAGCGCGGACAGGGGGCCCCTTGGCTACACCTTC. Together with reference TRBV5-1 and TRBJ1-2, the CDR3 gives the full variable domain: KAGVTQTPRYLIKTRGQQVTLSCSPISGHRSVSWYQQTPGQGLQFLFEYFSETQRNKGNFPGRFSGRQFSNSRSEMNVSTLELGDSALYLCASSADRGPLGYTFGSGTRLTVV.